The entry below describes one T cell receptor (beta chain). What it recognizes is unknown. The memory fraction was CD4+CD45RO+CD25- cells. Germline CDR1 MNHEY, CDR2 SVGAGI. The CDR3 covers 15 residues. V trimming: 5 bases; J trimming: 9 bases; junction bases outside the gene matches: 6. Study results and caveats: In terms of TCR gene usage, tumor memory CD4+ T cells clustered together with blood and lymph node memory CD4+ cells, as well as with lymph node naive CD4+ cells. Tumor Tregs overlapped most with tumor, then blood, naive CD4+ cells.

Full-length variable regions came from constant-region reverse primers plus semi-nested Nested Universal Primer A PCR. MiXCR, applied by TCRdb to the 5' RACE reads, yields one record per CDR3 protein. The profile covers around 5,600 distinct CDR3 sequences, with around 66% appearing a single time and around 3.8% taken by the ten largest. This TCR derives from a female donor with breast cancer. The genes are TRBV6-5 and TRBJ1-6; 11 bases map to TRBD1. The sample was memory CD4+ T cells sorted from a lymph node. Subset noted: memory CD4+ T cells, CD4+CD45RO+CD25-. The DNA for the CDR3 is TGTGCCAGCAGTGCAACCGGGACAGGGGGTTCACCCCTCCACTTT. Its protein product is CASSATGTGGSPLHF.